The rows below give T cell receptor beta chains drawn from one sample of a study of human T cells and chemical hapten exposure. In TCRdb, the RACE reads were re-called with MiXCR into one record per CDR3 protein. Here the sample spans about 190,000 distinct CDR3 sequences, under 30% being singletons. The specimen was whole blood, collected in connection with sensitization to the hapten diphenylcyclopropenone (DPC). The receptor source for this set is a middle-aged woman with alopecia areata. Some clones in this sample may be carry-over from other donors' samples. Each CDR3 is given with its conserved first and last residue. The order of the fields is CDR3 DNA, CDR3 protein, D gene, clone size, V gene, J gene. The D gene is left open where the match is weak. Size is stated for part of the rows, as once, few or many counts, or as a class when the clone is expanded.

CDR3nt: TGTGCCACGGGACGGGGTAGGAACACTGAAGCTTTCTTT
CDR3aa: CATGRGRNTEAFF
d_gene: .
abundance: few
v_gene: TRBV6-5
j_gene: TRBJ1-1

CDR3nt: TGTGCCAGCAGCTCCCAGGGGGGGCCGGGGGAGACCCAGTACTTC
CDR3aa: CASSSQGGPGETQYF
d_gene: .
abundance: many
v_gene: TRBV5-4
j_gene: TRBJ2-5

CDR3nt: TGCAGCGTTCAAACTAGAGCAGAGAGTCTGTTTTTT
CDR3aa: CSVQTRAESLFF
d_gene: .
abundance: many
v_gene: TRBV29-1
j_gene: TRBJ2-2

CDR3nt: TGTGCCATCAGAGATCAAGAGACCCAGTACTTC
CDR3aa: CAIRDQETQYF
d_gene: .
abundance: .
v_gene: TRBV10-3
j_gene: TRBJ2-5

CDR3nt: TGTGCCAGCAGCGAGGGGGACAGTCAGACTTACGAGCAGTACTTC
CDR3aa: CASSEGDSQTYEQYF
d_gene: TRBD1
abundance: few
v_gene: TRBV7-6
j_gene: TRBJ2-7

CDR3nt: TGCAGTGCTCCTTACGACTGGGACTTCTACAATGAGCAGTTCTTC
CDR3aa: CSAPYDWDFYNEQFF
d_gene: .
abundance: once
v_gene: TRBV20-1
j_gene: TRBJ2-1

CDR3nt: TGTGCCAGCAGGAATCCTAGGGGGACTGAAGCTTTCTTT
CDR3aa: CASRNPRGTEAFF
d_gene: .
abundance: .
v_gene: TRBV6-1
j_gene: TRBJ1-1

CDR3nt: TGCGCCAGCAGCCCGACAAATAGCCCCTACAATGAGCAGTTCTTC
CDR3aa: CASSPTNSPYNEQFF
d_gene: .
abundance: .
v_gene: TRBV5-1
j_gene: TRBJ2-1

CDR3nt: TGCAGTGCTAGGTCTCCCTCCTACAATGAGCAGTTCTTC
CDR3aa: CSARSPSYNEQFF
d_gene: .
abundance: .
v_gene: TRBV20-1
j_gene: TRBJ2-1

CDR3nt: TGTGCCAGCTCACCGGACAGGGGTTCACCCCTCCACTTT
CDR3aa: CASSPDRGSPLHF
d_gene: TRBD1
abundance: many
v_gene: TRBV18
j_gene: TRBJ1-6

CDR3nt: TGCAGCGTTGCAGCGGGACCTGAGGCTGCCTACGAGCAGTACTTC
CDR3aa: CSVAAGPEAAYEQYF
d_gene: TRBD2
abundance: few
v_gene: TRBV29-1
j_gene: TRBJ2-7

CDR3nt: TGTGCCAGCAGCCGAGGGACGAGCTCCTACAATGAGCAGTTCTTC
CDR3aa: CASSRGTSSYNEQFF
d_gene: .
abundance: .
v_gene: TRBV7-2
j_gene: TRBJ2-1

CDR3nt: TGTGCCAGCAGTTACCCCCGGGACAGTGCTTTCTTT
CDR3aa: CASSYPRDSAFF
d_gene: TRBD1
abundance: .
v_gene: TRBV6-2/TRBV6-3
j_gene: TRBJ1-1

CDR3nt: TGCGCCAGCAGGGGATGGACAGGGGAAGAGACCCAGTACTTC
CDR3aa: CASRGWTGEETQYF
d_gene: TRBD1
abundance: few
v_gene: TRBV5-1
j_gene: TRBJ2-5

CDR3nt: TGCGCCAGCAGCTTGGGAACTGGAAACACCATATATTTT
CDR3aa: CASSLGTGNTIYF
d_gene: .
abundance: few
v_gene: TRBV5-1
j_gene: TRBJ1-3

CDR3nt: TGCAGCGTTGATACCGGACAGGAGTACCAAGAGACCCAGTACTTC
CDR3aa: CSVDTGQEYQETQYF
d_gene: TRBD1
abundance: .
v_gene: TRBV29-1
j_gene: TRBJ2-5

CDR3nt: TGTGCCTGGAGGCAGGGCACAGATACGCAGTATTTT
CDR3aa: CAWRQGTDTQYF
d_gene: .
abundance: few
v_gene: TRBV7-9
j_gene: TRBJ2-3

CDR3nt: TGTGCCACCAGTGATTTTCGACACCGTGGTTCCTATAATTCACCCCTCCACTTT
CDR3aa: CATSDFRHRGSYNSPLHF
d_gene: .
abundance: few
v_gene: TRBV24-1
j_gene: TRBJ1-6

CDR3nt: TGTGCTAGCAGCTTGGACGGGAGCGTTAACAATGAGCAGTTCTTC
CDR3aa: CASSLDGSVNNEQFF
d_gene: .
abundance: .
v_gene: TRBV7-7
j_gene: TRBJ2-1

CDR3nt: TGTGCCAGCAGTTTAGGGATCGGCACCTCCCTTGGGGAGACCCAGTACTTC
CDR3aa: CASSLGIGTSLGETQYF
d_gene: .
abundance: .
v_gene: TRBV28
j_gene: TRBJ2-5

CDR3nt: TGTGCCAGCAGCGTAGCTAGCACAGATACGCAGTATTTT
CDR3aa: CASSVASTDTQYF
d_gene: .
abundance: many
v_gene: TRBV9
j_gene: TRBJ2-3

CDR3nt: TGTGCCAGCAGTTCCGCCGGGACAGGGGATTCACCCCTCCACTTT
CDR3aa: CASSSAGTGDSPLHF
d_gene: TRBD1
abundance: .
v_gene: TRBV28
j_gene: TRBJ1-6

CDR3nt: TGTGCCACCGCCGGAAGACAGGGGGCCTCCTACGAGCAGTACTTC
CDR3aa: CATAGRQGASYEQYF
d_gene: TRBD1
abundance: .
v_gene: TRBV15
j_gene: TRBJ2-7

CDR3nt: TGCGCCAGCAGAGAGGGACTAGCGGCGAGCTCCTACAATGAGCAGTTCTTC
CDR3aa: CASREGLAASSYNEQFF
d_gene: TRBD2
abundance: .
v_gene: TRBV4-3
j_gene: TRBJ2-1

CDR3nt: TGTGCCAGCAGCTTAGCGCGGGGATATGGCTACACCTTC
CDR3aa: CASSLARGYGYTF
d_gene: .
abundance: many
v_gene: TRBV7-2
j_gene: TRBJ1-2

CDR3nt: TGTGCCAGCAGTTACGGGTCGGGCTCCTACGAGCAGTACTTC
CDR3aa: CASSYGSGSYEQYF
d_gene: .
abundance: many
v_gene: TRBV6-2/TRBV6-3
j_gene: TRBJ2-7

CDR3nt: TGTGCCAGCAACTTCCTAGGTGTCGTGAACACTGAAGCTTTCTTT
CDR3aa: CASNFLGVVNTEAFF
d_gene: .
abundance: .
v_gene: TRBV7-2
j_gene: TRBJ1-1

CDR3nt: TGCGCCAGCAGTGAAGGGCGGGATCAAGAGACCCAGTACTTC
CDR3aa: CASSEGRDQETQYF
d_gene: .
abundance: .
v_gene: TRBV10-1
j_gene: TRBJ2-5

CDR3nt: TGTGCCAGCAGCTTTAGCGGGGGCCCCACAGATACGCAGTATTTT
CDR3aa: CASSFSGGPTDTQYF
d_gene: TRBD2
abundance: few
v_gene: TRBV7-2
j_gene: TRBJ2-3

CDR3nt: TGTGCCAGCAGCCAGACAGGAGGGGGCTACACCTTC
CDR3aa: CASSQTGGGYTF
d_gene: .
abundance: few
v_gene: TRBV6-6
j_gene: TRBJ1-2

CDR3nt: TGCAGCGGGACTGCCCCTTCCTACAATGAGCAGTTCTTC
CDR3aa: CSGTAPSYNEQFF
d_gene: .
abundance: .
v_gene: TRBV29-1
j_gene: TRBJ2-1